This T cell receptor (beta chain) was found in a study of T cell changes during pregnancy in multiple sclerosis. Generated by immunoSEQ multiplex PCR, the TCRdb table keeps only in-frame clones and is missing some. Of about 68,000 clones listed, about 90% are singletons. Germline values: CDR1 MGHDK, CDR2 SYGVNS. V gave up 10 bases and J gave up 5 bases; unmatched junction bases: 20. The length of the CDR3 is 17 residues. The chain has TRBV25-1 and TRBJ2-1, with 7 positions matching TRBD1. The source material was peripheral blood, sampled in the second trimester of pregnancy. This TCR was recovered from a female donor in good health, enrolled as a control in a pregnancy study. CDR3 nucleotides: TGTGCCACCCCGAGGTCCCACCGGGACAGCCTGGACAATGAGCAGTTCTTC. Translated, it gives CATPRSHRDSLDNEQFF. Using reference TRBV25-1 and TRBJ2-1 for the parts outside the CDR3, the full variable domain is EADIYQTPRYLVIGTGKKITLECSQTMGHDKMYWYQQDPGMELHLIHYSYGVNSTEKGDLSSESTVSRIRTEHFPLTLESARPSHTSQYLCATPRSHRDSLDNEQFFGPGTRLTVL.